The 6 T cell receptor beta chains below come from one sample, sequenced in a study of blood T cell repertoires in COVID-19. Libraries were prepared by immunoSEQ multiplex PCR; TCRdb keeps only in-frame clonotypes and omits some of them. The table has 110,000 to 150,000 clones, 85% to 90% seen once. The sequenced sample consisted of peripheral blood. The receptors here all came from a woman of 80 years or more with acute or convalescent COVID-19.

The V call is TRBV14, the J call TRBJ2-7; TRBD1 agrees at 9 bases. CDR1 and CDR2 from the germline V gene are SGHDN and FVKESK. V lost 4 bases to trimming and J lost 2 bases; unmatched junction nucleotides: 9. CDR3 length: 16 amino acids. The CDR3 reads CASSRYFGTGTYEQYF. In DNA form, the CDR3 reads TGTGCCAGCAGCCGCTATTTCGGGACAGGGACCTACGAGCAGTACTTC. Full variable domain (rest looked up from reference TRBV14 and TRBJ2-7): EAGVTQFPSHSVIEKGQTVTLRCDPISGHDNLYWYRRVMGKEIKFLLHFVKESKQDESGMPNNRFLAERTGGTYSTLKVQPAELEDSGVYFCASSRYFGTGTYEQYFGPGTRLTVT.

The chain has TRBV9 and TRBJ2-7, with D uncertain. The germline CDR1 and CDR2 sequences are SGDLS and YYNGEE. V lost 2 bases and J 3 bases, leaving 9 bases between the germline ends. This CDR3 spans 13 amino acids. CDR3 protein: CASSVGVNYEQYF. The CDR3 DNA reads TGTGCCAGCAGCGTCGGAGTGAACTACGAGCAGTACTTC.

The DNA of the CDR3 is TGCAGTGCTAGTCGTGGGACTAGCGGTTACGAGCAGTACTTC. Its protein is CSASRGTSGYEQYF. V and J are TRBV20-1 and TRBJ2-7, with 11 bases matching TRBD2. V gave up 3 bases and J gave up 4 bases; unmatched junction bases: 5. The CDR3 length is 14 residues. CDR1 and CDR2 (germline): DFQATT, SNEGSKA (reference sequence).

The rearrangement joins TRBV19 to TRBJ2-7, with TRBD1 identical over 9 bases. Germline CDR1 reads LNHDA; CDR2 reads SQIVND (reference sequence). The V and J ends lost 2 bases and 4 bases, in that order; junction bases with no gene match: 6. CDR3 length equals 15 residues. The CDR3 nucleotides are TGTGCCAGTAGTATAAGTGACAGGGGGTTTTACGAGCAGTACTTC. Its protein product is CASSISDRGFYEQYF.

J is TRBJ1-4 and V is TRBV7-2; TRBD1 aligns across 9 bases. Germline V gives CDR1 SGHTA, CDR2 FQGNSA. The CDR3 is 14 amino acids. V gave up 5 bases and J gave up 6 bases; unmatched junction bases: 4. CDR3 DNA sequence: TGTGCCAGCAGCCCACAGGGGGCGTATGAAAAACTGTTTTTT. It is translated as CASSPQGAYEKLFF.

V is TRBV5-1 and J is TRBJ2-5, with 7 bases fitting TRBD2. Germline lookup yields CDR1 SGHRS and CDR2 YFSETQ. The CDR3 consists of 17 residues. The ends lost 4 bases at V and 2 bases at J; junction bases unmatched: 14. CDR3 region: CASSPGGMGPLQETQYF. The DNA of the CDR3 is TGCGCCAGCAGCCCGGGAGGAATGGGCCCGCTTCAAGAGACCCAGTACTTC. Looking up the rest from reference TRBV5-1 and TRBJ2-5 gives the full variable domain: KAGVTQTPRYLIKTRGQQVTLSCSPISGHRSVSWYQQTPGQGLQFLFEYFSETQRNKGNFPGRFSGRQFSNSRSEMNVSTLELGDSALYLCASSPGGMGPLQETQYFGPGTRLLVL.